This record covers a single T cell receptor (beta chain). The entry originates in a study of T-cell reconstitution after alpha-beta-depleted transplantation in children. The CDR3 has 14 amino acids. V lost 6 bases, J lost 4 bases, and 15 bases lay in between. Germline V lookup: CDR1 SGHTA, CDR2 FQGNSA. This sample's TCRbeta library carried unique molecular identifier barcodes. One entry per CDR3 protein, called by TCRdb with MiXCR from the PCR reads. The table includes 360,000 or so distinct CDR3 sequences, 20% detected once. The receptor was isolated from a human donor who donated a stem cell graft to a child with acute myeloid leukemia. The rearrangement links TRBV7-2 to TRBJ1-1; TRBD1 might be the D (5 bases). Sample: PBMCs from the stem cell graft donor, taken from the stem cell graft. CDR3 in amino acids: CASRRGGTVTEAFF. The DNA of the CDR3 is TGTGCCAGCAGGCGGGGGGGGACTGTCACTGAAGCTTTCTTT.